The rows below give T cell receptor beta chains drawn from one sample of a study of cytomegalovirus exposure and HLA in healthy donors. TCRdb's copy holds only in-frame clones and misses some; the assay was immunoSEQ multiplex PCR. The sample contains approximately 150,000 clones, about three quarters of which appear only once. The specimen was PBMCs. The receptors were sampled from a woman aged 30 to 39 in good health and CMV-seronegative. Both conserved end residues are part of each CDR3. The D gene is left open where the match is weak. The size field is filled for only some rows; it gives once, few, many or a size class.

CDR3nt: TGCGCCAGCAGCTTGGTGGCAGGGGGCATCAATTCACCCCTCCACTTT
CDR3aa: CASSLVAGGINSPLHF
abundance: once
d_gene: TRBD1
j_gene: TRBJ1-6
len: 16
v_gene: TRBV5-1

CDR3nt: TGTGCCAGCAGCGTAGCATCGGGGGTCGGAAACACCATATATTTT
CDR3aa: CASSVASGVGNTIYF
abundance: .
d_gene: .
j_gene: TRBJ1-3
len: 15
v_gene: TRBV9

CDR3nt: TGTGCCAGCAGCGTAGCGGGTGAAGCGTCTGGAAACACCATATATTTT
CDR3aa: CASSVAGEASGNTIYF
abundance: .
d_gene: .
j_gene: TRBJ1-3
len: 16
v_gene: TRBV9

CDR3nt: TGCGCCAGCAGAGCAACGGCCTCTAGCTCCGGTGAGCAGTTCTTC
CDR3aa: CASRATASSSGEQFF
abundance: .
d_gene: .
j_gene: TRBJ2-1
len: 15
v_gene: TRBV10-1

CDR3nt: TGCGCCAGCAGCTTGGACGGAACAGGGACTGAAGCTTTCTTT
CDR3aa: CASSLDGTGTEAFF
abundance: .
d_gene: .
j_gene: TRBJ1-1
len: 14
v_gene: TRBV5-1

CDR3nt: TGTGCCAGCAGTTTTACATCAAATTCACCCCTCCACTTT
CDR3aa: CASSFTSNSPLHF
abundance: few
d_gene: .
j_gene: TRBJ1-6
len: 13
v_gene: TRBV27

CDR3nt: TGCGCCAGCAGCGCCAGGGTTCTAGGTAAAGAGACCCAGTACTTC
CDR3aa: CASSARVLGKETQYF
abundance: .
d_gene: .
j_gene: TRBJ2-5
len: 15
v_gene: TRBV5-1

CDR3nt: TGTGCCTGTGGGACAGGGCCATCCTACGAGCAGTACTTC
CDR3aa: CACGTGPSYEQYF
abundance: .
d_gene: TRBD1
j_gene: TRBJ2-7
len: 13
v_gene: TRBV30

CDR3nt: TGTGCCAGCAGCCTGACCGGGACAGGGTCTAACGAGCAGTACTTC
CDR3aa: CASSLTGTGSNEQYF
abundance: .
d_gene: TRBD1
j_gene: TRBJ2-7
len: 15
v_gene: TRBV7-9

CDR3nt: TGTGCCAGCGTACAAACTACCCTTAGGCGGCGAAATAGAGACAATGAGCAGTTCTTC
CDR3aa: CASVQTTLRRRNRDNEQFF
abundance: .
d_gene: .
j_gene: TRBJ2-1
len: 19
v_gene: TRBV2

CDR3nt: TGTTTAGGGGTAGCCTTGAACACTGAAGCTTTCTTT
CDR3aa: CLGVALNTEAFF
abundance: .
d_gene: .
j_gene: TRBJ1-1
len: 12
v_gene: TRBV7-6

CDR3nt: TGTGCCAGCACTTCGTCGGCTAGCGGGCTCAATGAGCAGTTCTTC
CDR3aa: CASTSSASGLNEQFF
abundance: .
d_gene: TRBD2
j_gene: TRBJ2-1
len: 15
v_gene: TRBV6-4

CDR3nt: TGTGCCTGGACCCTCGGGGGGGCTGGGGCCAACGTCCTGACTTTC
CDR3aa: CAWTLGGAGANVLTF
abundance: .
d_gene: TRBD2
j_gene: TRBJ2-6
len: 15
v_gene: TRBV30

CDR3nt: TGCAGTGCAACTCCCCAAACTGAAGCTTTCTTT
CDR3aa: CSATPQTEAFF
abundance: .
d_gene: .
j_gene: TRBJ1-1
len: 11
v_gene: TRBV20-1

CDR3nt: TGTGCCAGCAGGGGAACAGGGAATCAGCCCCAGCATTTT
CDR3aa: CASRGTGNQPQHF
abundance: .
d_gene: .
j_gene: TRBJ1-5
len: 13
v_gene: TRBV2

CDR3nt: TGTGCCACCAGCAGAGATCTAGGGGAAAACACTGAAGCTTTCTTT
CDR3aa: CATSRDLGENTEAFF
abundance: .
d_gene: .
j_gene: TRBJ1-1
len: 15
v_gene: TRBV15

CDR3nt: TGTGCCAGCTCACCATTGGGGACTAGCACAGATACGCAGTATTTT
CDR3aa: CASSPLGTSTDTQYF
abundance: .
d_gene: .
j_gene: TRBJ2-3
len: 15
v_gene: TRBV18

CDR3nt: TGTGCCAGCCCCGGGGAGGGCCCCAATCAGCCCCAGCATTTT
CDR3aa: CASPGEGPNQPQHF
abundance: .
d_gene: .
j_gene: TRBJ1-5
len: 14
v_gene: TRBV6-4

CDR3nt: TGTGCCAGCAGTGAATCGGCAGGGAATTTTGGCACCATATATTTT
CDR3aa: CASSESAGNFGTIYF
abundance: .
d_gene: .
j_gene: TRBJ1-3
len: 15
v_gene: TRBV25-1

CDR3nt: TGTGCCAGCAGCTACCTAGACAGCCCGGTCACAGATACGCAGTATTTT
CDR3aa: CASSYLDSPVTDTQYF
abundance: .
d_gene: .
j_gene: TRBJ2-3
len: 16
v_gene: TRBV7-8

CDR3nt: TGTGCCAGCAGTCTATCCGGGGGGTTCGACACTGAAGCTTTCTTT
CDR3aa: CASSLSGGFDTEAFF
abundance: .
d_gene: .
j_gene: TRBJ1-1
len: 15
v_gene: TRBV28

CDR3nt: TGTGCCAGCAGCGAGGGACAGGGAGGGTACACCTTC
CDR3aa: CASSEGQGGYTF
abundance: .
d_gene: TRBD1
j_gene: TRBJ1-2
len: 12
v_gene: TRBV9

CDR3nt: TGTGCCAGCAGCCTAACAGGCACTTTCTCTGGAAACACCATATATTTT
CDR3aa: CASSLTGTFSGNTIYF
abundance: .
d_gene: .
j_gene: TRBJ1-3
len: 16
v_gene: TRBV14

CDR3nt: TGTGCCAGCAGCCGGGAACAGGGGGCGGACACTGAAGCTTTCTTT
CDR3aa: CASSREQGADTEAFF
abundance: .
d_gene: TRBD1
j_gene: TRBJ1-1
len: 15
v_gene: TRBV5-4

CDR3nt: TGTGCCAGCAGCCAAGAAGCTAGCGGGGCGGCAGATACGCAGTATTTT
CDR3aa: CASSQEASGAADTQYF
abundance: .
d_gene: TRBD2
j_gene: TRBJ2-3
len: 16
v_gene: TRBV4-2

CDR3nt: TGTGCCAGCAGCTCGGACACTCCTCACTATGGCTACACCTTC
CDR3aa: CASSSDTPHYGYTF
abundance: .
d_gene: .
j_gene: TRBJ1-2
len: 14
v_gene: TRBV7-9

CDR3nt: TGTGCCAGCTTGAGGGACAGGGGCGCTGAAGCTTTCTTT
CDR3aa: CASLRDRGAEAFF
abundance: .
d_gene: TRBD1
j_gene: TRBJ1-1
len: 13
v_gene: TRBV7-2

CDR3nt: TGCGCCAGCAGCTCCAGGGAGGGGTCGGTGTTCTTC
CDR3aa: CASSSREGSVFF
abundance: .
d_gene: TRBD2
j_gene: TRBJ2-1
len: 12
v_gene: TRBV5-1

CDR3nt: TGTGCCAGCAGCGCCCAACCTTCTCCAGGGGCTAACAATGAGCAGTTCTTC
CDR3aa: CASSAQPSPGANNEQFF
abundance: .
d_gene: .
j_gene: TRBJ2-1
len: 17
v_gene: TRBV9

CDR3nt: TGCGCCAGCAGCCCCGGGACAGACCCCTACGAGCAGTACTTC
CDR3aa: CASSPGTDPYEQYF
abundance: .
d_gene: TRBD1
j_gene: TRBJ2-7
len: 14
v_gene: TRBV5-1

CDR3nt: TGTGCCAGTATAAGCGTGGGGACAGGGGGCGGCAATCAGCCCCAGCATTTT
CDR3aa: CASISVGTGGGNQPQHF
abundance: .
d_gene: TRBD1
j_gene: TRBJ1-5
len: 17
v_gene: TRBV19

CDR3nt: TGTGCCAGCAGCCCCGGGACAGGGACACAGTCCCTCTATGGCTACACCTTC
CDR3aa: CASSPGTGTQSLYGYTF
abundance: .
d_gene: TRBD1
j_gene: TRBJ1-2
len: 17
v_gene: TRBV14

CDR3nt: TGTGCCAGCAGATCGGGACAGGAGAGGGGGGAGACCCAGTACTTC
CDR3aa: CASRSGQERGETQYF
abundance: once
d_gene: TRBD1
j_gene: TRBJ2-5
len: 15
v_gene: TRBV7-9

CDR3nt: TGTGCCAGCAGCTTGGAGACAGATACGCAGTATTTT
CDR3aa: CASSLETDTQYF
abundance: .
d_gene: .
j_gene: TRBJ2-3
len: 12
v_gene: TRBV7-3

CDR3nt: TGTGCCAGCAGTGAAGTCTTCGGGAGCACAGATACGCAGTATTTT
CDR3aa: CASSEVFGSTDTQYF
abundance: .
d_gene: .
j_gene: TRBJ2-3
len: 15
v_gene: TRBV2

CDR3nt: TGTGCCAGCAGCTTAGAATCGATTCGTTCGGGGGTAGCTTTCTTT
CDR3aa: CASSLESIRSGVAFF
abundance: .
d_gene: .
j_gene: TRBJ1-1
len: 15
v_gene: TRBV7-9

CDR3nt: TGTGCCAGCACCCGGGACAGGGCCTACAATGAGCAGTTCTTC
CDR3aa: CASTRDRAYNEQFF
abundance: .
d_gene: TRBD1
j_gene: TRBJ2-1
len: 14
v_gene: TRBV2

CDR3nt: TGCAGCGTTGAAGGTATGAACACTGAAGCTTTCTTT
CDR3aa: CSVEGMNTEAFF
abundance: .
d_gene: .
j_gene: TRBJ1-1
len: 12
v_gene: TRBV29-1

CDR3nt: TGCGCCAGCAGTGCCACGGTGAACACTGAAGCTTTCTTT
CDR3aa: CASSATVNTEAFF
abundance: .
d_gene: .
j_gene: TRBJ1-1
len: 13
v_gene: TRBV10-1

CDR3nt: TGTGCCAGCAGCCCGGGGTTCGGTTCACCCCTCCACTTT
CDR3aa: CASSPGFGSPLHF
abundance: once
d_gene: .
j_gene: TRBJ1-6
len: 13
v_gene: TRBV7-2

CDR3nt: TGTGCCAGCAGCGTAGGCCTTGAGGGAAACGTCTATGGCTACACCTTC
CDR3aa: CASSVGLEGNVYGYTF
abundance: .
d_gene: .
j_gene: TRBJ1-2
len: 16
v_gene: TRBV9

CDR3nt: TGTGCCAGCAGTGGTTCTCCGGGACAGGGTAAAACCCAGTACTTC
CDR3aa: CASSGSPGQGKTQYF
abundance: once
d_gene: TRBD1
j_gene: TRBJ2-5
len: 15
v_gene: TRBV6-6

CDR3nt: TGTGCCAGCAGCCCAGGGACTAGCGGGGCGGTTACGCAGTATTTT
CDR3aa: CASSPGTSGAVTQYF
abundance: .
d_gene: TRBD2
j_gene: TRBJ2-3
len: 15
v_gene: TRBV11-3

CDR3nt: TGCGCCAGCAGTGAGTGGATTGTGACAGGGCCTAACTATGGCTACACCTTC
CDR3aa: CASSEWIVTGPNYGYTF
abundance: .
d_gene: TRBD1
j_gene: TRBJ1-2
len: 17
v_gene: TRBV10-2

CDR3nt: TGCGCCAGCAGCTTGGATGGTGGGGCGGTTGAAGCTTTCTTT
CDR3aa: CASSLDGGAVEAFF
abundance: .
d_gene: .
j_gene: TRBJ1-1
len: 14
v_gene: TRBV5-1